The 23 T cell receptor beta chains presented below share a single source sample, sequenced in a study of blood T cell repertoires in COVID-19. Produced via immunoSEQ multiplex PCR; TCRdb's table is partial and in-frame only. The sample lists about 180,000 clones, about 85% occurring once. Sequenced input: peripheral blood. These receptors all come from a woman aged 80 or older with acute or convalescent COVID-19.

This clone occurred a few times. V and J are TRBV18 and TRBJ2-4; tentative D call: TRBD1 (6 bases). Germline CDR1 is KGHSH and CDR2 is LQKENI. V was pared by 2 bases and J by 0 bases, with 14 bases between. CDR3 length: 17 residues. The CDR3, as DNA: TGTGCCAGCTCACCATCCTGGGGGCGACTAGCCAAAAACATTCAGTACTTC. Translated, it gives CASSPSWGRLAKNIQYF.

The CDR3 reads CASSQGWGGTQETQYF. The CDR3 DNA is TGCGCCAGCAGCCAAGGATGGGGCGGGACTCAAGAGACCCAGTACTTC. The chain recombines TRBV4-1 with TRBJ2-5; tentatively, D is TRBD2 (6 bases). CDR3 length: 16 amino acids. Germline V CDR1 and CDR2: MGHRA, YSYEKL. Trimming pared 1 base from V and 2 bases from J, leaving 14 bases between.

The chain combines TRBV5-4 with TRBJ1-1; the D gene is possibly TRBD1 (6 bases). Per the germline V gene, CDR1 is SGHNT and CDR2 is YYREEE (reference sequence). Trimming cost V 4 bases and J 0 bases, with 13 bases left between them. The CDR3 runs to 15 residues. CDR3 coding DNA: TGTGCCAGCAGCAGGGGGGGTCACATGAACACTGAAGCTTTCTTT. Its protein is CASSRGGHMNTEAFF.

This clone is judged medium-sized. V and J are TRBV19 and TRBJ2-7; possibly TRBD1 for D (6 bases). CDR3 length equals 14 residues. Per the germline V gene, CDR1 is LNHDA and CDR2 is SQIVND (reference sequence). The germline V and J ends were trimmed by 5 bases and 5 bases, with 16 bases remaining between them. The CDR3: CASSLGQGFDEQYF. CDR3 bases: TGTGCCAGTAGTTTGGGCCAGGGGTTCGACGAGCAGTACTTC.

The chain couples TRBV5-1 to TRBJ2-1, with D maybe TRBD2 (9 bases). CDR1 is SGHRS, CDR2 YFSETQ, per germline. With 4 bases removed from V and 10 bases from J, the gap between germline ends came to 21 bases. The CDR3 covers 15 residues. As DNA, the CDR3 is TGCGCCAGCAGCGCCAGACAGGGGAGCGGGAGGGAGCAGTTCTTC. Its protein is CASSARQGSGREQFF.

The DNA for the CDR3 is TGTGCCAGTTTCCAGCGGGAGCTGACAGATACGCAGTATTTT. Its protein is CASFQRELTDTQYF. V is TRBV18 and J is TRBJ2-3; 8 bases are a match to TRBD2. Per the germline V gene, CDR1 is KGHSH and CDR2 is LQKENI. The CDR3 contains 14 residues. J gave up 3 bases and V 9 bases, and 8 bases lay outside the gene matches.

This clone came up once. The CDR3: CASSIYEQFF. In DNA form, the CDR3 reads TGTGCCAGCAGTATCTATGAGCAGTTCTTC. V gene TRBV2 combines with J gene TRBJ2-1; D is uncertain. Germline V gives CDR1 SNHLY, CDR2 FYNNEI. V was pared by 5 bases and J by 8 bases, with 4 bases between. This CDR3 contains 10 residues.

This rearrangement joins TRBV3-1 (or the pseudogene TRBV3-2) to TRBJ1-6; D is possibly TRBD1 (6 bases). The CDR3 totals 17 residues. Germline V CDR1 and CDR2: LGHDT, YNNKEL (reference sequence). With 1 base removed from V and 9 bases from J, the gap between germline ends came to 19 bases. CDR3 loop: CASSQVVGGGKGSPLHF. CDR3 DNA: TGTGCCAGCAGCCAAGTGGTCGGGGGGGGCAAAGGTTCACCCCTCCACTTT.

The count of this clone is one. The J gene is TRBJ2-7, the V gene TRBV11-2; 15 bases match TRBD2. The CDR3 runs 18 residues. The germline V gene encodes CDR1 SGHAT and CDR2 FQNNGV. V lost 3 bases, J lost 0 bases, and 6 bases stayed unmatched. The CDR3 DNA sequence: TGTGCCAGCAGCTTGGGACTAGCGGGGGGAAAACGCTCCTACGAGCAGTACTTC. This translates into CASSLGLAGGKRSYEQYF.

A few counts support this clone. The chain carries TRBV27 and TRBJ1-4; 8 bases map to TRBD1. Germline CDR1 MNHEY, CDR2 SMNVEV (reference sequence). The CDR3 totals 14 residues. V was clipped by 10 bases and J by 6 bases; unmatched bases: 10. The chain's CDR3 is CAIPMTGEDEKLFF. CDR3 nucleotide sequence: TGTGCCATTCCGATGACAGGGGAAGATGAAAAACTGTTTTTT.

This chain uses TRBV7-2 with TRBJ2-3; 7 positions agree with TRBD2. The CDR3 loop spans 14 amino acids. V trimming: 4 bases; J trimming: 4 bases; junction bases outside the gene matches: 5. Germline V gives CDR1 SGHTA, CDR2 FQGNSA. The CDR3 DNA is TGTGCCAGCAGCTCTTTGGGGGGGGCAGATACGCAGTATTTT. Translation: CASSSLGGADTQYF. Full variable domain (rest looked up from reference TRBV7-2 and TRBJ2-3): GAGVSQSPSNKVTEKGKDVELRCDPISGHTALYWYRQSLGQGLEFLIYFQGNSAPDKSGLPSDRFSAERTGGSVSTLTIQRTQQEDSAVYLCASSSLGGADTQYFGPGTRLTVL.

The V call is TRBV19, the J call TRBJ1-2; weak D call: TRBD1 (6 bases). V lost 6 bases, J lost 4 bases, and 15 bases lay in between. The length of the CDR3 is 14 residues. Germline V gives CDR1 LNHDA, CDR2 SQIVND (reference sequence). CDR3 protein: CASRQAGQIYGYTF. The DNA of the CDR3 is TGTGCCAGTAGGCAGGCAGGACAGATCTATGGCTACACCTTC.

J is TRBJ2-5 and V is TRBV2; TRBD2 aligns across 7 bases. The CDR3 length is 15 residues. After removal of 2 bases from V and 7 bases from J, the junction contained 10 bases not matched to a gene. Germline CDR1 and CDR2: SNHLY and FYNNEI. CDR3 residues: CASSELASGLGTQYF. The CDR3 DNA follows: TGTGCCAGCAGTGAATTGGCTAGCGGCCTTGGGACCCAGTACTTC.

The chain employs TRBV3-1 (or the pseudogene TRBV3-2) and TRBJ2-1; unclear D gene. The CDR3 length is 15 residues. V was cut by 0 bases and J by 3 bases, with 9 bases left in between. Germline V gives CDR1 LGHDT, CDR2 YNNKEL (reference sequence). This CDR3 reads CASSQDRGSYNEQFF. Written as DNA, the CDR3 is TGTGCCAGCAGCCAAGATCGCGGCAGCTACAATGAGCAGTTCTTC.

This sequence joins TRBV9 and TRBJ1-1; no reliable D call. V lost 3 bases, J lost 8 bases, and 11 bases lay in between. The CDR3 sequence is 12 residues long. Germline V gene sequence: CDR1 SGDLS, CDR2 YYNGEE. DNA of the CDR3: TGTGCCAGCAGCGGCAACCGAGGGGAAGCTTTCTTT. It yields the protein CASSGNRGEAFF.

V gene TRBV2 combines with J gene TRBJ1-2; D is undetermined. The CDR3 runs to 15 residues. Germline V gene sequence: CDR1 SNHLY, CDR2 FYNNEI. V lost 0 bases and J 7 bases, leaving 15 bases between the germline ends. CDR3 region: CASSEAVRLEGGYTF. In DNA, the CDR3 is TGTGCCAGCAGTGAAGCGGTACGGCTGGAGGGTGGCTACACCTTC.

V is TRBV10-2 and J is TRBJ1-1, with D perhaps matching TRBD1 (5 bases). The V end lost 2 bases, the J end lost 2 bases, and 9 bases lay between the germline ends. Germline-derived CDR1 and CDR2 are WSHSY and SAAADI. CDR3 size: 14 residues. CDR3 coding DNA: TGCGCCAGCAGTGAGATAGGGGAAAACACTGAAGCTTTCTTT. This sequence encodes CASSEIGENTEAFF.

J is TRBJ1-1 and V is TRBV19; D call uncertain. CDR3 size: 15 residues. V was clipped by 3 bases and J by 0 bases, with 11 bases between them. Germline CDR1 LNHDA, CDR2 SQIVND (reference sequence). In DNA form, the CDR3 reads TGTGCCAGTAGTATCCCTGGGCAGTTGAACACTGAAGCTTTCTTT. Translated: CASSIPGQLNTEAFF.

This clone was counted only a few times. This chain connects TRBV3-1 (or the pseudogene TRBV3-2) to TRBJ1-1, with D perhaps TRBD1 (6 bases). The germline CDR1 and CDR2 sequences are LGHDT and YNNKEL (reference sequence). Trimming removed 2 bases from V and 2 bases from J, with 9 bases in between. The CDR3 length is 14 residues. CDR3 protein: CASSQHRENTEAFF. CDR3 DNA: TGTGCCAGCAGCCAACACAGGGAAAACACTGAAGCTTTCTTT.

V is TRBV5-1 and J is TRBJ2-3; possibly TRBD1 for D (6 bases). Looked up from germline, CDR1 is SGHRS and CDR2 is YFSETQ. V lost 4 bases and J lost 0, with 15 bases in between. The CDR3 length is 16 residues. This CDR3 reads CASSPTTGFSTDTQYF. The CDR3 DNA reads as TGCGCCAGCAGCCCGACAACAGGGTTTAGCACAGATACGCAGTATTTT.

This chain uses TRBV19 with TRBJ2-2, with D perhaps TRBD2 (5 bases). CDR1 is LNHDA, CDR2 SQIVND, per germline (reference sequence). CDR3 size: 14 residues. Trimming took 3 bases from V and 7 from J, leaving 12 bases between them. The DNA of the CDR3 is TGTGCCAGTAGTATCCGGGCGGGTGGCGGGGAGCTGTTTTTT. Translated, it gives CASSIRAGGGELFF.

This chain links TRBV6-6 with TRBJ1-6; 10 bases agree with TRBD1. From germline, CDR1 is MNHNY and CDR2 SVGAGI (reference sequence). J lost 7 bases, V lost 7 bases, and 7 bases had no gene match. The CDR3 runs 15 residues. CDR3 DNA: TGTGCCAGCACGCGACAGGGGGCAACAAATTCACCCCTCCACTTT. As protein: CASTRQGATNSPLHF.

The J gene is TRBJ2-1, the V gene TRBV6-2 or TRBV6-3; 13 nucleotides agree with TRBD2. This CDR3 has 15 amino acids. The germline V gene has CDR1 MNHEY and CDR2 SVGEGT. The J segment lost 15 bases and the V segment lost 6 bases, leaving 14 bases of the junction unmatched. CDR3 region: CASSQGLAGVPIRFF. In DNA form, the CDR3 reads TGTGCCAGCAGCCAAGGACTAGCGGGGGTGCCAATCCGGTTCTTC.